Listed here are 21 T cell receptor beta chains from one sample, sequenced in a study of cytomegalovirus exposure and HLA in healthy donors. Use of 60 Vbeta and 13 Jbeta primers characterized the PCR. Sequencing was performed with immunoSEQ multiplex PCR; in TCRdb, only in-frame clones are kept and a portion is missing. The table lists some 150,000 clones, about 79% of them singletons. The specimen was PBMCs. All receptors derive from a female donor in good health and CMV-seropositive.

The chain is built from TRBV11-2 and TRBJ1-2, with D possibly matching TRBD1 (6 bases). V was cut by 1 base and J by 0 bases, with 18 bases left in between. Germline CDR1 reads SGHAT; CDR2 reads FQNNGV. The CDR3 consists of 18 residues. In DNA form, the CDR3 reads TGTGCCAGCAGCTTAGGCGTGGGATCGACAGGATCTAACTATGGCTACACCTTC. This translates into CASSLGVGSTGSNYGYTF.

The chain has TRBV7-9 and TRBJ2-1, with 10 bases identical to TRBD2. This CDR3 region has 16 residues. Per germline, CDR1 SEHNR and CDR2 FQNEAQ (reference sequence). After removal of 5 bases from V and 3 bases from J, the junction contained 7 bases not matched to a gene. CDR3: CASSPIAGGFYNEQFF. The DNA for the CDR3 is TGTGCCAGCAGCCCCATAGCGGGAGGCTTCTACAATGAGCAGTTCTTC.

The CDR3 here is CASSSRSLGDGYTF. For the CDR3, the DNA is TGTGCCAGCAGCTCGAGGTCCCTGGGTGATGGCTACACCTTC. The V and J genes are TRBV7-6 and TRBJ1-2; D call uncertain. V dropped 4 bases and J dropped 6 bases, with 15 bases sitting between them. The CDR3 runs to 14 residues. The germline V gene has CDR1 SGHVS and CDR2 FNYEAQ.

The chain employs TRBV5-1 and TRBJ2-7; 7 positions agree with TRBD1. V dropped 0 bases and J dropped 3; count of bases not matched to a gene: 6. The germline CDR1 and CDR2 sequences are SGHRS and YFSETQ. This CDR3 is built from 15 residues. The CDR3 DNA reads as TGCGCCAGCAGCTTGGCGGGGACAGTGTACTACGAGCAGTACTTC. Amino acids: CASSLAGTVYYEQYF.

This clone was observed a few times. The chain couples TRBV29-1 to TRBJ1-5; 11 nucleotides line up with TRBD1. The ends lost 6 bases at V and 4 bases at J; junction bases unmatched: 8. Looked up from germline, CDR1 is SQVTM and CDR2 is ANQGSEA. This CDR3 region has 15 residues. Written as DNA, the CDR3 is TGCAGCGTGGAGACCGGGACAGGGGGTAATCAGCCCCAGCATTTT. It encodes CSVETGTGGNQPQHF.

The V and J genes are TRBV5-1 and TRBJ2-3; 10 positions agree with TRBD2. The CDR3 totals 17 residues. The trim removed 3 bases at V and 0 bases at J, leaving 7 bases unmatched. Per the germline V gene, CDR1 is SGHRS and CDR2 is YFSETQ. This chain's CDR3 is CASSWGTSGASTDTQYF. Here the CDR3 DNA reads TGCGCCAGCAGCTGGGGAACTAGCGGGGCTAGCACAGATACGCAGTATTTT.

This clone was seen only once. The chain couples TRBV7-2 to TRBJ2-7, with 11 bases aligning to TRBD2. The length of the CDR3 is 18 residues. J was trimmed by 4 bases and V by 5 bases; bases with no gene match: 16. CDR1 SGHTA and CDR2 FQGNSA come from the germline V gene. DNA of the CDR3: TGTGCCAGCAGCCCGATCCGTTTTTTAGCGGGAGGGCCATACGAGCAGTACTTC. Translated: CASSPIRFLAGGPYEQYF. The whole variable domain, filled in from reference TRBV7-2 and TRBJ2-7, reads GAGVSQSPSNKVTEKGKDVELRCDPISGHTALYWYRQSLGQGLEFLIYFQGNSAPDKSGLPSDRFSAERTGGSVSTLTIQRTQQEDSAVYLCASSPIRFLAGGPYEQYFGPGTRLTVT.

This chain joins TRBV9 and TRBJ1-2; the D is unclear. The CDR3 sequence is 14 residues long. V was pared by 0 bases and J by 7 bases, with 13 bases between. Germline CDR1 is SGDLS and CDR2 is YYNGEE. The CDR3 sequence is CASSVDSLRGGYTF. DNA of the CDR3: TGTGCCAGCAGCGTAGATTCACTCCGGGGTGGCTACACCTTC. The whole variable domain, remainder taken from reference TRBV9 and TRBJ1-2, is DSGVTQTPKHLITATGQRVTLRCSPRSGDLSVYWYQQSLDQGLQFLIQYYNGEERAKGNILERFSAQQFPDLHSELNLSSLELGDSALYFCASSVDSLRGGYTFGSGTRLTVV.

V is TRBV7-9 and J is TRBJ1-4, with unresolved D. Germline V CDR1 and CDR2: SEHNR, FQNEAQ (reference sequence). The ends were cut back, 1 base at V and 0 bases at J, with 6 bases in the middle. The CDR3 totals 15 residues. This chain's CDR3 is CASSLGRSTNEKLFF. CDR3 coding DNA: TGTGCCAGCAGCTTAGGGAGGTCAACTAATGAAAAACTGTTTTTT.

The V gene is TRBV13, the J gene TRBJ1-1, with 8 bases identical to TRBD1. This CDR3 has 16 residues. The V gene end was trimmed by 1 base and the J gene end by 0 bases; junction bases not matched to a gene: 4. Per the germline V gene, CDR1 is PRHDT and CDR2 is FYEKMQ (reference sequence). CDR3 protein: CASSLATGALNTEAFF. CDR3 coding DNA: TGTGCCAGCAGCTTAGCGACAGGGGCCTTGAACACTGAAGCTTTCTTT.

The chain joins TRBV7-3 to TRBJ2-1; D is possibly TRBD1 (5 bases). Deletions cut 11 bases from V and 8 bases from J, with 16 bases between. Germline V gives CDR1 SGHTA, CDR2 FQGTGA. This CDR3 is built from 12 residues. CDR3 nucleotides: TGTGCCTTCAGGGAACCTGCCGATGAGCAGTTCTTC. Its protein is CAFREPADEQFF.

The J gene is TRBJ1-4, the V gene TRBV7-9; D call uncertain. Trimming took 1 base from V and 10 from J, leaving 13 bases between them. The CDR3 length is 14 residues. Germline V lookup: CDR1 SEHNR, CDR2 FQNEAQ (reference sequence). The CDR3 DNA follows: TGTGCCAGCAGCTTAGACCCCGTGCTAGGAAAACTGTTTTTT. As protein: CASSLDPVLGKLFF.

The CDR3 DNA reads TGTGCCAGCAGCGTAGGCGGCTACTCCTACGAGCAGTACTTC. The encoded protein is CASSVGGYSYEQYF. The chain couples TRBV9 to TRBJ2-7; D is uncertain. There are 14 residues in the CDR3. Trimming removed 0 bases from V and 0 bases from J, with 7 bases in between. CDR1 is SGDLS and CDR2 is YYNGEE in the germline V gene. Using reference TRBV9 and TRBJ2-7 for the parts outside the CDR3, the full variable domain is DSGVTQTPKHLITATGQRVTLRCSPRSGDLSVYWYQQSLDQGLQFLIQYYNGEERAKGNILERFSAQQFPDLHSELNLSSLELGDSALYFCASSVGGYSYEQYFGPGTRLTVT.

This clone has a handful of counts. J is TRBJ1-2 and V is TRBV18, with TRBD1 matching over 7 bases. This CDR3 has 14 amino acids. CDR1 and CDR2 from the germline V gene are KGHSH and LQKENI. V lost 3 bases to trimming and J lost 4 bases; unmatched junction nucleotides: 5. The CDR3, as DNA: TGTGCCAGCTCACCGGGACAGTGGTCCTATGGCTACACCTTC. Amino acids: CASSPGQWSYGYTF.

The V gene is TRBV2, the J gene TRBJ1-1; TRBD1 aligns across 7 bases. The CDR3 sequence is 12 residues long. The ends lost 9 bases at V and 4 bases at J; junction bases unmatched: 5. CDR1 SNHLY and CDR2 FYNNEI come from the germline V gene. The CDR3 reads CARSQGGTEAFF. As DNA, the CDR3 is TGTGCCAGGAGTCAGGGGGGCACTGAAGCTTTCTTT.

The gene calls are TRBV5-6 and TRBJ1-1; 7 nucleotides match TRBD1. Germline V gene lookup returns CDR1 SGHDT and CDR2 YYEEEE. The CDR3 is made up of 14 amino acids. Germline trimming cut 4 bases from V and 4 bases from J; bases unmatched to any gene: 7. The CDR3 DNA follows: TGTGCCAGCAGCGTCGACAGGGCTTTCACTGAAGCTTTCTTT. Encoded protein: CASSVDRAFTEAFF.

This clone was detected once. DNA for the CDR3: TGCAGCGCCAGTTTTGGACAGGGGAATGAGCAGTTCTTC. Translation: CSASFGQGNEQFF. The chain employs TRBV29-1 and TRBJ2-1; 9 nucleotides line up with TRBD1. The ends lost 7 bases at V and 7 bases at J; junction bases unmatched: 8. The CDR3 loop spans 13 amino acids. Germline V gene data show CDR1 as SQVTM and CDR2 as ANQGSEA.

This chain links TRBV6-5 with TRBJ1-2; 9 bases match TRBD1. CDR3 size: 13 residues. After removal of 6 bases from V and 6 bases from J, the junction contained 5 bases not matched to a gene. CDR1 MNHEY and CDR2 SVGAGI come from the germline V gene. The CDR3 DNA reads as TGTGCCAGCAGAATGACAGGGGGACATGGCTACACCTTC. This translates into CASRMTGGHGYTF.

The CDR3 region is CAISPVVGDQAYEQYF. The CDR3 DNA is TGTGCCATCAGTCCCGTGGTCGGCGACCAGGCCTACGAGCAGTACTTC. The chain links TRBV10-3 to TRBJ2-7; unclear D gene. Looked up from germline, CDR1 is ENHRY and CDR2 is SYGVKD. Trimming pared 5 bases from V and 2 bases from J, leaving 19 bases between. This CDR3 is 16 amino acids long.

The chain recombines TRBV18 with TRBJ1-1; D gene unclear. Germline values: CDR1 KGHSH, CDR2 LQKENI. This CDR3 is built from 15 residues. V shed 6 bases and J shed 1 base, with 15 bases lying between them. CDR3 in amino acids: CASSLEGGRNTEAFF. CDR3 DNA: TGTGCCAGCTCCCTCGAGGGAGGGCGGAACACTGAAGCTTTCTTT.

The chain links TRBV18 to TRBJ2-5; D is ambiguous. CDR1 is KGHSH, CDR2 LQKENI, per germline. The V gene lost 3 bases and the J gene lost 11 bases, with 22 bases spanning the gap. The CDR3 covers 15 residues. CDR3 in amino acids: CASSPLGRPLLVQYF. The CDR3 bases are TGTGCCAGCTCACCTCTGGGCCGTCCCCTACTGGTGCAGTACTTC.